This TCR beta chain emerged from a study of CD8 T cells in ankylosing spondylitis. Study conclusions and caveats: Seemingly distinctive of ankylosing spondylitis blood was a TCR beta motif formed by eight highly homologous variants. Disease-linked clones proved CD8+ and comparatively uncommon in peripheral blood.

TCRdb re-derived calls from the 5' RACE reads in MiXCR, one entry per CDR3 protein. The sample has 450,000 to 550,000 distinct CDR3 sequences, approximately 5.3% seen once. This clonotype was recorded at least ten times. The antigen is undetermined. CDR1 LGHNA and CDR2 YSLEER come from the germline V gene. This CDR3 has 15 amino acids. V shed 5 bases and J 4 bases; nucleotides not matched to a gene: 6. The rearrangement links TRBV4-3 to TRBJ2-5; 11 nucleotides align to TRBD2. Material: blood, either unsorted or a sorted T cell fraction (not recorded which). The sequence was collected from a male donor with ankylosing spondylitis. The CDR3 DNA reads TGCGCCAGCAGCGCAAGTAGCGGGGGGGTAGAGACCCAGTACTTC. This encodes CASSASSGGVETQYF.